This T cell receptor (beta chain) was observed in a study of blood T cell repertoires in COVID-19 (dated by TCRdb to the early 2020s). Some background on the complete study: The collaborator samples originated in the United States, Italy and Spain and spanned the acute and convalescent phases of COVID-19. The material from the prospective study consisted of cDNA or gDNA derived from T cells, B-cell-depleted T cells, or PBMCs. Samples came from the ongoing ImmuneRACE study (first 160 participants) plus 1,254 subjects from 6 global collaborators. The repertoires were released in a freely available public database intended as a resource for research on the immune response to SARS-CoV-2. Where HLA class I and class II types were available, the types were taken from metadata supplied by the sample provider, not from assay-based typing. Subjects who had been exposed to COVID-19, were actively infected with it, or had recovered from it provided the deeply sampled blood TCRbeta repertoires that made up the dataset. A de-identified subject ID, COVID-19 status, age in years and sex were almost always included in the sample metadata. General findings and caveats noted by the study authors: The quantity of clinical and demographic metadata differed by source and by participant and was supplied without curation.

Turning to this clone: The antigen it binds to is not known. Per-base qualities were not stored, and no clone one base away is much larger.

In the prospective study, participants were 18 to 89 years old, resided in approximately 22 geographic areas of the United States, and were enrolled through a virtual design. In the prospective study, cohorts were assigned on the basis of participant-reported clinical history obtained from a screening survey and a study questionnaire. For ImmuneRACE Cohort 3, a participant was defined as recovered based on two consecutive negative NP/OP PCR tests, clearance by a healthcare professional, or resolution of symptoms. In the prospective study, mobile phlebotomists collected whole blood, serum and a nasopharyngeal or oropharyngeal swab from each participant. Prospective study participants could optionally give additional blood draws and questionnaires over an approximately two-month period. Before DNA extraction, prospective study blood samples were shipped either frozen or at room temperature. As encoded in the germline V gene, CDR1 is MGHDK while CDR2 is SYGVNS. A distance of 11 bases separates the germline ends of V and J, which lose 5 bases and 3 bases respectively. The CDR3 runs 15 residues from the cysteine to the phenylalanine. Only CDR3 DNA is held: 45 bases, read in frame from base 1.

The immunoSEQ Assay, a bias-controlled multiplex PCR, was used to amplify TCRbeta CDR3 regions from genomic DNA. The original pipeline was this. Within the assay, amplification of reference gene primers was used to estimate how many nucleated cells each sample contained. To quantify the absolute abundance of each unique TCRbeta CDR3 rearrangement, sequence reads were collapsed and filtered. For each sample, productive Simpson clonality was calculated as the square root of Simpson's diversity index over productive rearrangements. TCRdb's version of the immuneACCESS table is confined to in-frame rearrangements and falls short of the full clone set. An unresolved V gene accounts for under half of the shortfall where checked; the remainder is of unknown origin. V and J calls and clone size are copied from that table; D and trimming were computed from the DNA. This sample holds around 290,000 clones; around 90% were observed only once. Of the sample, less than 2% is held by the ten largest clones.

The sequence links TRBV25-1 to TRBJ1-6, with the identity of the D gene unclear. The sequenced sample consisted of PBMCs or T cells enriched from blood (not recorded which). This TCR was recovered from a woman aged 40-49 years who had recovered from COVID-19. CDR3 loop: CASSSTPGYNSPLHF. The nucleotide sequence reads TGTGCCAGCAGTTCCACCCCAGGCTATAATTCACCCCTCCACTTT. With all but the CDR3 taken from the reference TRBV25-1 and TRBJ1-6 genes, the full variable domain is: EADIYQTPRYLVIGTGKKITLECSQTMGHDKMYWYQQDPGMELHLIHYSYGVNSTEKGDLSSESTVSRIRTEHFPLTLESARPSHTSQYLCASSSTPGYNSPLHFGNGTRLTVT.